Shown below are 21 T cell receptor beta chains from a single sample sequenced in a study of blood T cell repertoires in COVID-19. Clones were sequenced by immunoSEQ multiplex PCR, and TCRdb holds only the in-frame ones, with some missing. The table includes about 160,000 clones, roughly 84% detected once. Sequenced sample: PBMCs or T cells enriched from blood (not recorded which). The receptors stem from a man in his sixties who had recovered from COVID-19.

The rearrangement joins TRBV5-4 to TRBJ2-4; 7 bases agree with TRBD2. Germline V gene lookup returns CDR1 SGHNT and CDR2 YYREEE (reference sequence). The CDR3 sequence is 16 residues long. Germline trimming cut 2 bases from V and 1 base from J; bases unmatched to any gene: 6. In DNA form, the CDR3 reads TGTGCCAGCAGCTTCGACGGGGGAGGGGCCAAAAACATTCAGTACTTC. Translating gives CASSFDGGGAKNIQYF. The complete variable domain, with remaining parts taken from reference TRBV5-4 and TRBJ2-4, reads ETGVTQSPTHLIKTRGQQVTLRCSSQSGHNTVSWYQQALGQGPQFIFQYYREEENGRGNFPPRFSGLQFPNYSSELNVNALELDDSALYLCASSFDGGGAKNIQYFGAGTRLSVL.

The CDR3: CASSLSTSGRALLTDTQYF. In nucleotides, the CDR3 is TGTGCCAGCAGCCTGAGTACTAGCGGGAGGGCCCTACTTACAGATACGCAGTATTTT. The rearrangement uses TRBV7-9 and TRBJ2-3; 13 bases align to TRBD2. Germline lookup yields CDR1 SEHNR and CDR2 FQNEAQ (reference sequence). V was pared by 5 bases and J by 3 bases, with 14 bases of the junction left unmatched. The CDR3 length is 19 residues. Looking up the rest from reference TRBV7-9 and TRBJ2-3 gives the full variable domain: DTGVSQNPRHKITKRGQNVTFRCDPISEHNRLYWYRQTLGQGPEFLTYFQNEAQLEKSRLLSDRFSAERPKGSFSTLEIQRTEQGDSAMYLCASSLSTSGRALLTDTQYFGPGTRLTVL.

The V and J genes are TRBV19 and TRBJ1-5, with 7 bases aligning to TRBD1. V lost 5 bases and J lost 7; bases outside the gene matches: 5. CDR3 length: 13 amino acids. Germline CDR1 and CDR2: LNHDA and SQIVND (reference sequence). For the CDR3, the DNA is TGTGCCAGTAGTTACAGGGGCGAGCAGCCCCAGCATTTT. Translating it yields CASSYRGEQPQHF.

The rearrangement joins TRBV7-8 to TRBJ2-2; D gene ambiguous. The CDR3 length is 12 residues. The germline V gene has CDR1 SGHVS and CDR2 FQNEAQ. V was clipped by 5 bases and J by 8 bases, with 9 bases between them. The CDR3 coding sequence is TGTGCCAGCAGCCACCGTAGAGGGGAGCTGTTTTTT. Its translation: CASSHRRGELFF.

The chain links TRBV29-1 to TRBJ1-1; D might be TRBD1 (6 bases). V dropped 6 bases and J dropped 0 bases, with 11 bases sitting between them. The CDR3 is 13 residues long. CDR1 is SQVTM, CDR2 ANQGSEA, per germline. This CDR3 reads CSVVGGLNTEAFF. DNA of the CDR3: TGCAGCGTCGTAGGGGGACTGAACACTGAAGCTTTCTTT.

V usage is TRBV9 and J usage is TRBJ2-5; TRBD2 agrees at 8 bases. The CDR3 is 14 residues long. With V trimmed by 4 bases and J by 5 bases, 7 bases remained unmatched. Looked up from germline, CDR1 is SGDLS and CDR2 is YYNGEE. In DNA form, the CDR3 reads TGTGCCAGCAGCTCTAGCGGGCGAGGGGAGACCCAGTACTTC. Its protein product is CASSSSGRGETQYF.

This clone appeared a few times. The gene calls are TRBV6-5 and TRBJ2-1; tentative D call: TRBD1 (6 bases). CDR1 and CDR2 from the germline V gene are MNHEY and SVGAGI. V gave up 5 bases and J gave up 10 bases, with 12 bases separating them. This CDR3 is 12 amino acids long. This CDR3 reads CASSQTGPEQFF. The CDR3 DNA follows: TGTGCCAGCAGTCAGACAGGCCCGGAGCAGTTCTTC.

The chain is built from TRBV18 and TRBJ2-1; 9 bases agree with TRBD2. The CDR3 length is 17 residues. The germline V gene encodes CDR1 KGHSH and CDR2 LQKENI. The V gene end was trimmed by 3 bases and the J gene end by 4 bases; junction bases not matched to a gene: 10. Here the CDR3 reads CASSPSHGAGGYNEQFF. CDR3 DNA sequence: TGTGCCAGCTCACCTTCCCATGGAGCGGGAGGTTACAATGAGCAGTTCTTC.

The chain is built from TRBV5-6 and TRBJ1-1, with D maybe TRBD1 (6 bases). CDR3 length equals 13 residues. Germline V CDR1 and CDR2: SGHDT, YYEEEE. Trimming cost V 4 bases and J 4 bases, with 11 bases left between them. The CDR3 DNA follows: TGTGCCAGCAGCCCCGGACAGATCACTGAAGCTTTCTTT. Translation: CASSPGQITEAFF.

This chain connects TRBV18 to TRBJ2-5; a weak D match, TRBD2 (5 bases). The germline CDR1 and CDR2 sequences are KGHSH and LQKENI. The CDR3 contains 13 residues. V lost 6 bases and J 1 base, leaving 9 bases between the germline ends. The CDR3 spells CASSTGVQETQYF. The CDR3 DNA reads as TGTGCCAGCTCTACCGGGGTCCAAGAGACCCAGTACTTC.

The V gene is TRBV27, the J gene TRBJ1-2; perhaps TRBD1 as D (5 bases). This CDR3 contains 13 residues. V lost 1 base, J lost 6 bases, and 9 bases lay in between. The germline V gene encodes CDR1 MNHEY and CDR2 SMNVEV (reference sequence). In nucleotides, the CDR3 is TGTGCCAGCAGTTTATGGGGCGCAGATGGCTACACCTTC. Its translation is CASSLWGADGYTF.

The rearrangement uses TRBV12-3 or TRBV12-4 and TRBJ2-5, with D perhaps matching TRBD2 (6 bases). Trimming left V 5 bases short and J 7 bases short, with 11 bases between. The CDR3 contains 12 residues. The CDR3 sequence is CASSPPEGTQYF. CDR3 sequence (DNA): TGTGCCAGCAGTCCTCCGGAGGGGACCCAGTACTTC.

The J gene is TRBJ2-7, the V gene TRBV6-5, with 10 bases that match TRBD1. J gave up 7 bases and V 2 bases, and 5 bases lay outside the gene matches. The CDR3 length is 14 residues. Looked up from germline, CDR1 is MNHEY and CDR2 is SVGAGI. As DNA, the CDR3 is TGTGCCAGCAGTTACGGACAGGGGGGCTGGGAGCAGTACTTC. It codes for CASSYGQGGWEQYF.

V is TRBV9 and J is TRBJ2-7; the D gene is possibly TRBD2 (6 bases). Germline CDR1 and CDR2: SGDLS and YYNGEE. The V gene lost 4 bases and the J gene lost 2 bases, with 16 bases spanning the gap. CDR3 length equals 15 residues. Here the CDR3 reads CASSPTGTGAYEQYF. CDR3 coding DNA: TGTGCCAGCAGCCCCACCGGGACGGGGGCCTACGAGCAGTACTTC.

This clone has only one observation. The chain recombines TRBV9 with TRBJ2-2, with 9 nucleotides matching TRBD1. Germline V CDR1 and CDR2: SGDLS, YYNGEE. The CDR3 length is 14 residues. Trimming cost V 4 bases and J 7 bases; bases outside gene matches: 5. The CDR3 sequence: CASSPTGGNGELFF. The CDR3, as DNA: TGTGCCAGCAGCCCGACAGGGGGTAACGGGGAGCTGTTTTTT.

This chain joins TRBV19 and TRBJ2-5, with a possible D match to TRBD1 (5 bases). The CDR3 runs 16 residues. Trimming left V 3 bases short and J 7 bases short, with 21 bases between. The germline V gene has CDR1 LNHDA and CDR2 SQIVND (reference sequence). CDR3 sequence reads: CASSIRPGPGVGTQYF. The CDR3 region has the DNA TGTGCCAGTAGTATTCGGCCAGGGCCTGGTGTAGGGACCCAGTACTTC.

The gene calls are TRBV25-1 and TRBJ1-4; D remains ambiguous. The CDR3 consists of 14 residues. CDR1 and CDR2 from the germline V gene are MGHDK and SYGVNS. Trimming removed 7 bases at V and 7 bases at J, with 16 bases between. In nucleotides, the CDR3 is TGTGCCAGCACCCTGGGAGGGTCGGGTGAAAAACTGTTTTTT. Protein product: CASTLGGSGEKLFF.

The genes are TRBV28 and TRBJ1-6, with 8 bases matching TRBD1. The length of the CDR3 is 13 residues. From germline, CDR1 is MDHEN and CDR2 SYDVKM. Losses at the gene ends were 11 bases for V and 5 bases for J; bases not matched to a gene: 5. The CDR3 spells CAGRQGNNSPLHF. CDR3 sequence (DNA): TGTGCCGGTAGACAGGGGAATAATTCACCCCTCCACTTT. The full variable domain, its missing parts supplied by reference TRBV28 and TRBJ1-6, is DVKVTQSSRYLVKRTGEKVFLECVQDMDHENMFWYRQDPGLGLRLIYFSYDVKMKEKGDIPEGYSVSREKKERFSLILESASTNQTSMYLCAGRQGNNSPLHFGNGTRLTVT.

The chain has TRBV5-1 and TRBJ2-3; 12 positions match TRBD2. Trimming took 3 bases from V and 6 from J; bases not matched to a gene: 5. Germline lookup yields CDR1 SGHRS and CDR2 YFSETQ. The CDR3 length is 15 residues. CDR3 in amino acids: CASSSGLAGIDTQYF. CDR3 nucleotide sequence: TGCGCCAGCAGCTCAGGACTAGCGGGGATTGATACGCAGTATTTT.

The CDR3 nucleotides are TGTGCCAGCAGCCAAGATGGCAGCGGGGGTGGGGAGACCCAGTACTTC. It translates to CASSQDGSGGGETQYF. V usage is TRBV3-1 (or the pseudogene TRBV3-2) and J usage is TRBJ2-5; 8 bases are a match to TRBD2. Germline CDR1 LGHDT, CDR2 YNNKEL (reference sequence). The CDR3 sequence is 16 residues long. With V trimmed by 0 bases and J by 5 bases, 8 bases remained unmatched.

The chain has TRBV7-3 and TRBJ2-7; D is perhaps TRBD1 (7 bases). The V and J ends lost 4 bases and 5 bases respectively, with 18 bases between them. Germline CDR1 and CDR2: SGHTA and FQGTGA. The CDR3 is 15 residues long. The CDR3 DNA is TGTGCCAGCAGCTCTTCCGGAGGGGGCTCACACGAGCAGTACTTC. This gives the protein CASSSSGGGSHEQYF.